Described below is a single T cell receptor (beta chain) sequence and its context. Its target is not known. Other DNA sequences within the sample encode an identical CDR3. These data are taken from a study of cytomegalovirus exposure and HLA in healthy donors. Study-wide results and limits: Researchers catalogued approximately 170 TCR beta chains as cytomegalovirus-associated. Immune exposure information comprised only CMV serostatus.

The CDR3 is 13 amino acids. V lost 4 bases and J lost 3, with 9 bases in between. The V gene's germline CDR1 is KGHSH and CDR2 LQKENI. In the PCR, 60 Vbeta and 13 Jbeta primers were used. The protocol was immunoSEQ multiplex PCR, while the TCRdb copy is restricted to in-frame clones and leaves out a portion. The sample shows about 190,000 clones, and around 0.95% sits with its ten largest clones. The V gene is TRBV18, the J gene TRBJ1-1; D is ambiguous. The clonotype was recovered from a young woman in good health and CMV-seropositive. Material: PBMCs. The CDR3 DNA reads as TGTGCCAGCTCACTACTCGCGGACACTGAAGCTTTCTTT. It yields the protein CASSLLADTEAFF. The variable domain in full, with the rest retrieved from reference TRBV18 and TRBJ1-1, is NAGVMQNPRHLVRRRGQEARLRCSPMKGHSHVYWYRQLPEEGLKFMVYLQKENIIDESGMPKERFSAEFPKEGPSILRIQQVVRGDSAAYFCASSLLADTEAFFGQGTRLTVV.